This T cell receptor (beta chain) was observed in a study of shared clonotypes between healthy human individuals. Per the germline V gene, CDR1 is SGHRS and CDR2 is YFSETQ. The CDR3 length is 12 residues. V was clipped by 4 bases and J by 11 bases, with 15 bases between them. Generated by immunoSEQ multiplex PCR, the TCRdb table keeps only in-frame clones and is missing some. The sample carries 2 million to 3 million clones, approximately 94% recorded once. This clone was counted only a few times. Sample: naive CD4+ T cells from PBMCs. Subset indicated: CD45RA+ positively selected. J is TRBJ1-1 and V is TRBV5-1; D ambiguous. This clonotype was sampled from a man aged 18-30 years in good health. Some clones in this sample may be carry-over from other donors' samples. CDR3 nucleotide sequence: TGCGCCAGCAGCGAGGACCGTAGCCGCGCTTTCTTT. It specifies CASSEDRSRAFF.